The source of this T cell receptor (beta chain) is a study of PD-1 blockade in classical Hodgkin lymphoma. Points from the study as a whole: The origin of the repertoire differences remains undefined, with disease activity or prior therapy as possible causes. Prior to therapy, complete responders displayed diversity much like that of newly diagnosed patients. It was CD4+ TCR diversity, not CD8+, that rose significantly by C4D1.

Libraries were prepared by immunoSEQ multiplex PCR; TCRdb keeps only in-frame clonotypes and omits some of them. In the table there are 23,000 or so clones, over 70% of which are singletons. Deletions cut 1 base from V and 1 base from J, with 9 bases between. The CDR3 spans 15 residues. CDR1 is KGHSH and CDR2 is LQKENI in the germline V gene. Relapses following autologous stem cell transplantation were seen in all patients, with brentuximab vedotin exposure varying. Patients showed best responses of complete response, partial response or progressive disease. For this clone: The antigen remains undetermined.

The V call is TRBV18, the J call TRBJ2-3; no clear D gene. This receptor was obtained from a human donor with classical Hodgkin lymphoma. Sequences were derived from peripheral blood mononuclear cells (PBMCs), sampled at baseline. The CDR3 region is CASSPLTHRTDTQYF. The CDR3, as DNA: TGTGCCAGCTCACCACTGACCCACCGCACAGATACGCAGTATTTT.